A single sample is the source of the 7 T cell receptor beta chains below, sequenced in a study of cytomegalovirus exposure and HLA in healthy donors. Researchers ran the PCR with 60 Vbeta and 13 Jbeta primers. Generated by immunoSEQ multiplex PCR, the TCRdb table keeps only in-frame clones and is missing some. The sample has around 120,000 clones, 83% seen once. Sequencing used PBMCs. These TCRs come from a girl aged 2 to 10 in good health and CMV-seronegative.

V is TRBV4-3 and J is TRBJ1-1; TRBD1 matches at 7 bases. Germline CDR1 reads LGHNA; CDR2 reads YSLEER. CDR3 length equals 15 residues. J was trimmed by 5 bases and V by 0 bases; bases with no gene match: 6. CDR3 protein: CASSQDVRGRTEAFF. The CDR3 DNA reads as TGCGCCAGCAGCCAAGATGTAAGGGGGCGGACTGAAGCTTTCTTT.

The genes are TRBV11-2 and TRBJ2-6; D is ambiguous. CDR1 is SGHAT, CDR2 FQNNGV, per germline. The V end was cut by 5 bases, the J end by 0 bases, with 20 bases between. The CDR3 loop spans 19 amino acids. DNA for the CDR3: TGTGCCAGCAGCCAATACCTTCCACGCCCGAGCTCTGGGGCCAACGTCCTGACTTTC. It yields the protein CASSQYLPRPSSGANVLTF.

This chain uses TRBV9 with TRBJ1-1; 9 nucleotides line up with TRBD1. The CDR3 extends over 15 amino acids. V lost 0 bases, J lost 2 bases, and 2 bases stayed unmatched. CDR1 is SGDLS and CDR2 is YYNGEE in the germline V gene. CDR3 sequence (DNA): TGTGCCAGCAGCGTAGGACAGGGGGGCAACACTGAAGCTTTCTTT. Amino acids: CASSVGQGGNTEAFF.

The J gene is TRBJ2-1, the V gene TRBV5-8, with a possible D match to TRBD1 (6 bases). The V and J ends lost 4 bases and 5 bases respectively, with 19 bases between them. CDR3 length: 16 residues. The germline V gene has CDR1 SGHTS and CDR2 YDEGEE. As DNA, the CDR3 is TGTGCCAGCAGCCCATTACAGGGAGTTCGGAACAATGAGCAGTTCTTC. As protein: CASSPLQGVRNNEQFF.

The chain employs TRBV13 and TRBJ2-5, with D tentatively TRBD2 (6 bases). V was clipped by 3 bases and J by 5 bases, with 10 bases between them. Germline values: CDR1 PRHDT, CDR2 FYEKMQ (reference sequence). This CDR3 has 13 residues. The DNA of the CDR3 is TGTGCCAGCAGCTTCCGAGGGAGGGAGACCCAGTACTTC. It is translated as CASSFRGRETQYF.

This clone was seen only once. J is TRBJ2-7 and V is TRBV6-4; TRBD1 might be the D (6 bases). CDR1 and CDR2 (germline): MRHNA, SNTAGT. CDR3 length equals 14 residues. V lost 2 bases and J lost 5, with 13 bases in between. CDR3 protein: CASSDLGAMDEQYF. CDR3 nucleotides: TGTGCCAGCAGTGACCTGGGGGCCATGGACGAGCAGTACTTC.

The J gene is TRBJ1-1, the V gene TRBV5-8, with a weak D call TRBD1 (5 bases). Trimming removed 9 bases at V and 4 bases at J, with 16 bases between. In germline, CDR1 is SGHTS, CDR2 YDEGEE. This CDR3 contains 13 residues. CDR3 sequence: CATSNGGFTEAFF. CDR3 nucleotide sequence: TGTGCCACCTCGAACGGGGGATTCACTGAAGCTTTCTTT. The variable domain in full, with the rest retrieved from reference TRBV5-8 and TRBJ1-1, is EAGVTQSPTHLIKTRGQQATLRCSPISGHTSVYWYQQALGLGLQFLLWYDEGEERNRGNFPPRFSGRQFPNYSSELNVNALELEDSALYLCATSNGGFTEAFFGQGTRLTVV.